This TCR beta chain was obtained from a study of T cell clonality in common variable immunodeficiency. Whole-study findings and limits: Reportedly, TCR beta sequences from common variable immunodeficiency showed fewer deletions and N-nucleotide insertions.

CDR1 KGHSH and CDR2 LQKENI come from the germline V gene. The CDR3 is 18 amino acids. The V and J ends lost 2 bases and 1 base, in that order; junction bases with no gene match: 10. This clone has only a few counts. Its target is unknown. Read data end 3 residues before the CDR3 end; the end is taken from the germline J gene. Produced via immunoSEQ multiplex PCR; TCRdb's table is partial and in-frame only. The sample presents approximately 30,000 clones, none singletons. The sample was peripheral blood mononuclear cells. The chain carries TRBV18 and TRBJ2-4; TRBD1 matches 8 bases. This sequence was found in a human donor with common variable immunodeficiency. CDR3 sequence reads: CASSPGQGALMAKNIQYF. The covered CDR3 bases are TGTGCCAGCTCACCAGGGCAGGGGGCCCTTATGGCCAAAAACATT. Based on the CDR3 plus reference TRBV18 and TRBJ2-4, the full variable domain is NAGVMQNPRHLVRRRGQEARLRCSPMKGHSHVYWYRQLPEEGLKFMVYLQKENIIDESGMPKERFSAEFPKEGPSILRIQQVVRGDSAAYFCASSPGQGALMAKNIQYFGAGTRLSVL.